These 17 T cell receptor beta chains came from one sample sequenced in a study of CD8+ T cells in alopecia areata. Once RNA had been extracted, it was reverse transcribed into cDNA to act as the sequencing template. Sequencing used immunoSEQ multiplex PCR; TCRdb keeps in-frame clones, though not all of them. Of about 130,000 clones in the sample, 45% to 65% were seen once. Treatment denoted: oral pan-JAK inhibitor, 5-10 mg twice daily. The sequencing used CD8+ T cells sorted from blood, collected at week 4, from a patient treated with tofacitinib. The receptors here all came from a human donor with alopecia areata.

This chain connects TRBV15 to TRBJ2-2; 11 nucleotides line up with TRBD2. V shed 3 bases and J 5 bases; nucleotides not matched to a gene: 5. The V gene's germline CDR1 is LNHNV and CDR2 YYDKDF (reference sequence). The CDR3 contains 16 residues. The CDR3 loop reads CATSRDSGGETGELFF. The CDR3 nucleotides read TGTGCCACCAGCAGGGATAGCGGGGGGGAAACCGGGGAGCTGTTTTTT.

The gene calls are TRBV4-2 and TRBJ2-1; 9 positions agree with TRBD2. In germline, CDR1 is LGHNA, CDR2 YNFKEQ. The CDR3 is 18 amino acids. Trimming cost V 1 base and J 9 bases; bases outside gene matches: 16. CDR3 sequence reads: CASSQASLSAGGRGEQFF. In DNA, the CDR3 is TGTGCCAGCAGCCAAGCGTCTCTCTCCGCGGGGGGGCGCGGTGAGCAGTTCTTC.

The gene calls are TRBV4-1 and TRBJ2-6, with 8 nucleotides matching TRBD1. Germline CDR1 reads MGHRA; CDR2 reads YSYEKL. This CDR3 is built from 17 residues. Trimming removed 4 bases from V and 0 bases from J; junction bases left unmatched: 5. CDR3 in DNA: TGCGCCAGCAGCCCTGGACAGGGTGTCTCTGGGGCCAACGTCCTGACTTTC. Amino acid sequence: CASSPGQGVSGANVLTF.

This clone was seen only a few times. This chain joins TRBV5-5 and TRBJ1-2; 7 bases map to TRBD1. Germline V gene data show CDR1 as SGHKS and CDR2 as YYEKEE (reference sequence). CDR3 length: 12 amino acids. Losses at the gene ends were 7 bases for V and 10 bases for J; bases not matched to a gene: 10. The chain's CDR3 is CASGLRGQDYTF. DNA for the CDR3: TGTGCCAGCGGATTGAGGGGGCAGGACTACACCTTC.

CDR3 coding DNA: TGTGCCAGCGGACTAGCGGGCGCTTACGAGCAGTACTTC. Its translation: CASGLAGAYEQYF. The rearrangement uses TRBV7-9 and TRBJ2-7; 11 bases line up with TRBD2. CDR1 SEHNR and CDR2 FQNEAQ come from the germline V gene (reference sequence). V was clipped by 8 bases and J by 4 bases; unmatched bases: 4. The CDR3 runs 13 residues.

The V call is TRBV28, the J call TRBJ2-5; maybe TRBD2 (5 bases). V was shortened by 10 bases and J by 5 bases, with 14 bases between the two germline ends. Germline assignment: CDR1 MDHEN and CDR2 SYDVKM. The CDR3 extends over 12 amino acids. As DNA, the CDR3 is TGTGCCACCGGAGGAAAACGGGAGACCCAGTACTTC. Its translation is CATGGKRETQYF.

The J gene is TRBJ2-7, the V gene TRBV27; D might be TRBD2 (6 bases). The germline CDR1 and CDR2 sequences are MNHEY and SMNVEV (reference sequence). This CDR3 is built from 13 residues. The V end was cut by 6 bases, the J end by 7 bases, with 16 bases between. The CDR3: CASSRRDWLEQYF. The CDR3 region has the DNA TGTGCCAGCAGCCGCCGGGACTGGCTTGAGCAGTACTTC.

This clone has more than one count but fewer than ten. The chain carries TRBV30 and TRBJ2-7; 9 nucleotides match TRBD1. V lost 6 bases, J lost 6 bases, and 12 bases stayed unmatched. The CDR3 is made up of 14 amino acids. Germline V gene sequence: CDR1 GTSNPN, CDR2 SVGIG (reference sequence). The CDR3 DNA follows: TGTGCCTGTCCTGCCTCCGGGACAGGGCTCGAGCAGTACTTC. This gives the protein CACPASGTGLEQYF. Using reference TRBV30 and TRBJ2-7 for the parts outside the CDR3, the full variable domain is SQTIHQWPATLVQPVGSPLSLECTVEGTSNPNLYWYRQAAGRGLQLLFYSVGIGQISSEVPQNLSASRPQDRQFILSSKKLLLSDSGFYLCACPASGTGLEQYFGPGTRLTVT.

The chain links TRBV5-4 to TRBJ2-7; D unclear. Between the trimmed V and J ends, which lost 4 bases and 2 bases, there was a span of 10 bases. Germline CDR1 reads SGHNT; CDR2 reads YYREEE (reference sequence). The CDR3 totals 13 residues. The chain's CDR3 is CASSNGIPYEQYF. The DNA for the CDR3 is TGTGCCAGCAGCAACGGTATTCCCTACGAGCAGTACTTC. The variable domain in full, completed from reference TRBV5-4 and TRBJ2-7, reads ETGVTQSPTHLIKTRGQQVTLRCSSQSGHNTVSWYQQALGQGPQFIFQYYREEENGRGNFPPRFSGLQFPNYSSELNVNALELDDSALYLCASSNGIPYEQYFGPGTRLTVT.

This clone has more than one count but fewer than ten. Additional DNA sequences in this sample encode the identical CDR3. The rearrangement joins TRBV27 to TRBJ1-5, with TRBD1 matching over 10 bases. The junction had 2 bases not matched to a gene; V was cut back by 5 bases and J by 1 base. Per the germline V gene, CDR1 is MNHEY and CDR2 is SMNVEV (reference sequence). The CDR3 sequence is 15 residues long. The CDR3 nucleotides read TGTGCCAGCAGTCCGGGACAGGGGAGCAATCAGCCCCAGCATTTT. This translates into CASSPGQGSNQPQHF.

The V call is TRBV6-5, the J call TRBJ2-2; D possibly corresponds to TRBD1 (6 bases). Trimming pared 6 bases from V and 0 bases from J, leaving 11 bases between. This CDR3 is 15 amino acids long. CDR1 and CDR2 from the germline V gene are MNHEY and SVGAGI. Written as DNA, the CDR3 is TGTGCCAGCAGGGGGGCGGAGACGAACACCGGGGAGCTGTTTTTT. This encodes CASRGAETNTGELFF.

This clone was detected only a few times. The chain is built from TRBV29-1 and TRBJ2-1, with no clear D. Trimming pared 8 bases from V and 0 bases from J, leaving 14 bases between. From germline, CDR1 is SQVTM and CDR2 ANQGSEA. The CDR3 is 14 residues long. This CDR3 is CSNVDTNSYNEQFF. CDR3 DNA sequence: TGCAGCAACGTAGACACCAACTCCTACAATGAGCAGTTCTTC.

The genes are TRBV13 and TRBJ2-5; 9 bases are shared with TRBD1. Germline CDR1 is PRHDT and CDR2 is FYEKMQ (reference sequence). The CDR3 loop spans 16 amino acids. J was trimmed by 1 base and V by 5 bases; bases with no gene match: 8. The CDR3 DNA is TGTGCCAGCAGCCCGGACAGGGGTTGGGCCCAAGAGACCCAGTACTTC. It codes for CASSPDRGWAQETQYF. The full variable domain, in which reference TRBV13 and TRBJ2-5 provide the parts outside the CDR3, is AAGVIQSPRHLIKEKRETATLKCYPIPRHDTVYWYQQGPGQDPQFLISFYEKMQSDKGSIPDRFSAQQFSDYHSELNMSSLELGDSALYFCASSPDRGWAQETQYFGPGTRLLVL.

The chain uses TRBV27 and TRBJ2-7; TRBD2 might be the D (5 bases). This CDR3 spans 13 amino acids. Per germline, CDR1 MNHEY and CDR2 SMNVEV (reference sequence). V lost 8 bases to trimming and J lost 3 bases, with 14 bases between them. The CDR3: CASAAGGLYEQYF. The DNA of the CDR3 is TGTGCCAGCGCAGCCGGCGGACTCTACGAGCAGTACTTC.

This rearrangement joins TRBV7-9 to TRBJ2-7, with no clear D. CDR3 length: 15 amino acids. Germline V gene data show CDR1 as SEHNR and CDR2 as FQNEAQ (reference sequence). The ends were cut back, 5 bases at V and 2 bases at J, with 16 bases in the middle. For the CDR3, the DNA is TGTGCCAGCAGCGAATCCGGCTCGAGCCCCTACGAGCAGTACTTC. Translated, it gives CASSESGSSPYEQYF.

This chain connects TRBV9 to TRBJ2-3, with D perhaps matching TRBD2 (5 bases). Germline loops: CDR1 SGDLS, CDR2 YYNGEE. The CDR3 has 14 amino acids. The ends were cut back, 3 bases at V and 4 bases at J, with 12 bases in the middle. As DNA, the CDR3 is TGTGCCAGCAGCGAGATCCTCGGGGCAGATACGCAGTATTTT. Amino acid sequence: CASSEILGADTQYF.

This chain connects TRBV5-6 to TRBJ1-5; unclear D gene. The germline CDR1 and CDR2 sequences are SGHDT and YYEEEE. CDR3 length equals 13 residues. The germline V and J ends were trimmed by 4 bases and 6 bases, with 11 bases remaining between them. In DNA, the CDR3 is TGTGCCAGCAGCCTGGGAGGTTCTCAGCCCCAGCATTTT. This codes for CASSLGGSQPQHF. The whole variable domain, filled in from reference TRBV5-6 and TRBJ1-5, reads DAGVTQSPTHLIKTRGQQVTLRCSPKSGHDTVSWYQQALGQGPQFIFQYYEEEERQRGNFPDRFSGHQFPNYSSELNVNALLLGDSALYLCASSLGGSQPQHFGDGTRLSIL.